The clone carrying this TCR beta chain was detected a few times. Per germline, CDR1 MNHNS and CDR2 SASEGT. The V end was cut by 3 bases, the J end by 5 bases, with 13 bases between. The CDR3 runs to 14 residues. The sample comes from a study of control samples from healthy donors and cancer patients. Assay: immunoSEQ multiplex PCR; the TCRdb copy retains only in-frame clones and omits some. The sample has about 230,000 clones, over 75% seen once. The specimen was PBMCs. The receptor was derived from a woman aged 60-75 years with lung cancer. The chain carries TRBV6-1 and TRBJ1-1; D may be TRBD1 (5 bases). The CDR3 sequence is CASSERGWGTEAFF. The CDR3 nucleotides are TGTGCCAGCAGTGAGAGGGGATGGGGGACTGAAGCTTTCTTT.